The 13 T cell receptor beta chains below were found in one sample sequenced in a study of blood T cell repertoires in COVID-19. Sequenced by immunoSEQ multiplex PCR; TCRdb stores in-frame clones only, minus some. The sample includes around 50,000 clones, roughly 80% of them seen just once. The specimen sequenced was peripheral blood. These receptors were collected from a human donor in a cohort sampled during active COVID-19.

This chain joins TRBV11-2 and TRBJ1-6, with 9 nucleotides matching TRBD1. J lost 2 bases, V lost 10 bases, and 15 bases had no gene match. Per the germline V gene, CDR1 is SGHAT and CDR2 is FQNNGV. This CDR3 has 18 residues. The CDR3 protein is CAIPSSGQGKAYNSPLHF. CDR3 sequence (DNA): TGTGCCATACCATCCTCGGGACAGGGCAAAGCCTATAATTCACCCCTCCACTTT.

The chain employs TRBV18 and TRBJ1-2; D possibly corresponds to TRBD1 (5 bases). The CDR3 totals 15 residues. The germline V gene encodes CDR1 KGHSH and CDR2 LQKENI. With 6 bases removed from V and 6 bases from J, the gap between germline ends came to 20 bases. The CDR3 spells CASSLGPQGFNGYTF. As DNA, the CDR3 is TGTGCCAGCTCCTTAGGCCCCCAGGGTTTCAATGGCTACACCTTC.

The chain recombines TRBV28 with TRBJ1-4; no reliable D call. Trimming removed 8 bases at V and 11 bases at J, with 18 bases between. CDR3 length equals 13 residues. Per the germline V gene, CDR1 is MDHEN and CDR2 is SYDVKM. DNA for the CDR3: TGTGCCAGCCATGACCCGTCTACGGGGAAACTGTTTTTT. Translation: CASHDPSTGKLFF.

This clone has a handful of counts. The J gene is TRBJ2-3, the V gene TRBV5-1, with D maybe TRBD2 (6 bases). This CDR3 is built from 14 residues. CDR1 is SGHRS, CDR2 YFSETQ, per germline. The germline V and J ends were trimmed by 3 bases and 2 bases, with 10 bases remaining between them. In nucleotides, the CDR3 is TGCGCCAGCAGCTCGCGGGGAAACACAGATACGCAGTATTTT. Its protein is CASSSRGNTDTQYF. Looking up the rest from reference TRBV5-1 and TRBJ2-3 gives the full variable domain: KAGVTQTPRYLIKTRGQQVTLSCSPISGHRSVSWYQQTPGQGLQFLFEYFSETQRNKGNFPGRFSGRQFSNSRSEMNVSTLELGDSALYLCASSSRGNTDTQYFGPGTRLTVL.

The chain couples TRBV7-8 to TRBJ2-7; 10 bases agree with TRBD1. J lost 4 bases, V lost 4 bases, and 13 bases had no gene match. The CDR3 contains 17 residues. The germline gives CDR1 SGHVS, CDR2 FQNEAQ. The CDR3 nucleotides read TGTGCCAGCAGCTCTCGACCTAGAGACAGGGGGCTATACGAGCAGTACTTC. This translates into CASSSRPRDRGLYEQYF.

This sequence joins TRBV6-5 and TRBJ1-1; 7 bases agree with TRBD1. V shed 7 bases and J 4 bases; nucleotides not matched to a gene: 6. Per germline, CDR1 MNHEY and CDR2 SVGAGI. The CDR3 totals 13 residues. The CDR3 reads CASIPTGRTEAFF. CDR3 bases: TGTGCCAGCATTCCGACAGGGCGCACTGAAGCTTTCTTT.

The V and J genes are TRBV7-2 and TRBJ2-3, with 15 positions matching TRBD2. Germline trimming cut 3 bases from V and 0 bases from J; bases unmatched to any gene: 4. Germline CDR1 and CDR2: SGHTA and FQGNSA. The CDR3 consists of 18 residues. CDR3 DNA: TGTGCCAGCAGCTTGGGACTAGCGGGGGGAGGAAGCACAGATACGCAGTATTTT. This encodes CASSLGLAGGGSTDTQYF.

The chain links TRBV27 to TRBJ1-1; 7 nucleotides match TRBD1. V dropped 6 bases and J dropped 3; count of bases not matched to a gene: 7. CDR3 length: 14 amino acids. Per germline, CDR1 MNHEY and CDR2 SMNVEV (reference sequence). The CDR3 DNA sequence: TGTGCCAGCAGGTCGACAGGGCGGGACACTGAAGCTTTCTTT. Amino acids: CASRSTGRDTEAFF.

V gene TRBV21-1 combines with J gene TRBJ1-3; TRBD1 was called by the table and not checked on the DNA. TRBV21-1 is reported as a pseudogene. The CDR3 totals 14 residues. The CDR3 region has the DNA TGTGCCAGCAGTCAGACAGATATCCGAAACACCATATATTTT. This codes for CASSQTDIRNTIYF.

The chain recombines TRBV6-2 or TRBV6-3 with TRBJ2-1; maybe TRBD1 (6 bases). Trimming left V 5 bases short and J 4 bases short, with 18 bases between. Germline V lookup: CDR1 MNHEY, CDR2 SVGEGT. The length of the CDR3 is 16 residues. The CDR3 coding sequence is TGTGCCAGCAGTCGGTGGCAGGGGACGAGATACAATGAGCAGTTCTTC. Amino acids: CASSRWQGTRYNEQFF.

The CDR3 here is CASSRTISYEQYF. CDR3 bases: TGTGCCAGCAGCCGGACAATCTCCTACGAGCAGTACTTC. The chain employs TRBV6-2 or TRBV6-3 and TRBJ2-7; D is possibly TRBD1 (5 bases). The CDR3 extends over 13 amino acids. Trimming cost V 6 bases and J 0 bases, with 9 bases left between them. Germline V gives CDR1 MNHEY, CDR2 SVGEGT.

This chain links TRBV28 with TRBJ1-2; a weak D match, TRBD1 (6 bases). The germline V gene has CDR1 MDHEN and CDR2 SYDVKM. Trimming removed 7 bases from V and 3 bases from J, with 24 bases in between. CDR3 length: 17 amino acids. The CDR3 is CASNLGGGGRFDYGYTF. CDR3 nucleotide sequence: TGTGCCAGCAACCTAGGCGGCGGGGGGCGCTTTGACTATGGCTACACCTTC.

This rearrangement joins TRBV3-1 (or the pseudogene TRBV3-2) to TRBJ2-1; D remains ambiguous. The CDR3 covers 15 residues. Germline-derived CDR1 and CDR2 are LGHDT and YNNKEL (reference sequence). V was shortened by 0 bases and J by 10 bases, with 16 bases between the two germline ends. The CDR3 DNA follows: TGTGCCAGCAGCCAAGAGGCCAGATCCTCCCAAGAGCAGTTCTTC. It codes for CASSQEARSSQEQFF.